These T cell receptor beta chains were read from a single sample in a study of T cell responses to AZD1222 COVID-19 vaccine. TCRdb's table, derived via immunoSEQ multiplex PCR, lists solely in-frame clones and lacks some. This sample carries more than 95,000 clones, 88% of them seen once, and the ten largest clones take around 8.4%. Here the sequenced sample was peripheral blood, taken on day 0 of AZD1222 vaccination. The source of these receptors is an adult in good health. The CDR3 runs from the conserved cysteine through the conserved F or W. The D gene is left open where the match is weak. Rows may omit the clone size; those that give it use once, few, many or a size class.

TRBV5-1,TRBJ1-2,-,TRBD1,CASSFSDRLYGYTF,TGCGCCAGCAGCTTTTCGGACAGGCTCTATGGCTACACCTTC
TRBV13,TRBJ1-2,-,TRBD1,CASSLQGAGNYGYTF,TGTGCCAGCAGCCTCCAGGGGGCGGGTAACTATGGCTACACCTTC
TRBV5-5,TRBJ1-3,-,-,CASSLGSGNTIYF,TGTGCCAGCAGCTTGGGGTCTGGAAACACCATATATTTT
TRBV7-9,TRBJ2-5,-,TRBD1,CASKSTGGGETQYF,TGTGCCAGCAAGAGTACAGGGGGCGGGGAGACCCAGTACTTC
TRBV6-5,TRBJ2-3,-,-,CASRYQGFFTDTQYF,TGTGCCAGCAGATATCAGGGATTCTTCACAGATACGCAGTATTTT
TRBV7-2,TRBJ2-5,-,TRBD2,CASSGRDLKAQYF,TGTGCCAGCAGCGGGAGGGACCTCAAGGCCCAGTACTTC
TRBV7-9,TRBJ1-6,-,TRBD1,CASSPRQGDNSPLHF,TGTGCCAGCAGCCCCCGACAGGGGGATAATTCACCCCTCCACTTT
TRBV28,TRBJ1-1,-,-,CASSPGPMNTEAFF,TGTGCCAGCAGTCCGGGACCCATGAACACTGAAGCTTTCTTT
TRBV11-3,TRBJ2-2,-,TRBD1,CASSSGQGIGELFF,TGTGCCAGCAGCTCCGGACAGGGGATCGGGGAGCTGTTTTTT
TRBV9,TRBJ1-1,-,-,CASSVAAGSEAFF,TGTGCCAGCAGCGTAGCGGCAGGGTCTGAAGCTTTCTTT
TRBV6-5,TRBJ2-2,-,-,CASSYTRNTGELFF,TGTGCCAGCAGTTATACTCGTAACACCGGGGAGCTGTTTTTT
TRBV28,TRBJ2-5,-,TRBD1,CASWTGSETQYF,TGTGCCAGCTGGACAGGGTCCGAGACCCAGTACTTC
TRBV2,TRBJ2-7,-,TRBD2,CASSGTSGTYEQYF,TGTGCCAGCAGTGGGACTAGCGGAACCTACGAGCAGTACTTC
TRBV27,TRBJ2-3,-,-,CASSLSPATLAPYTDTQYF,TGTGCCAGCAGTTTATCACCCGCAACTCTAGCGCCCTACACAGATACGCAGTATTTT
TRBV18,TRBJ2-3,-,TRBD2,CASISQRRGTDTQYF,TGTGCCAGCATATCCCAACGGCGGGGGACAGATACGCAGTATTTT
TRBV4-2,TRBJ1-5,-,TRBD1,CASSQTGSEQPQHF,TGTGCCAGCAGCCAGACAGGGTCGGAGCAGCCCCAGCATTTT
TRBV27,TRBJ1-1,-,TRBD1,CASSGQGAKFDTEAFF,TGTGCCAGCAGTGGACAGGGGGCTAAGTTCGACACTGAAGCTTTCTTT
TRBV14,TRBJ1-1,once,TRBD1,CASSQDRQGLTEAFF,TGTGCCAGCAGCCAAGACCGACAGGGGTTGACTGAAGCTTTCTTT
TRBV28,TRBJ2-3,-,TRBD2,CASSSPGLSPTDTQYF,TGTGCCAGCAGTTCCCCGGGACTATCCCCCACAGATACGCAGTATTTT
TRBV10-1,TRBJ1-1,-,-,CASSKDGTEAFF,TGCGCCAGCAGCAAAGACGGCACTGAAGCTTTCTTT
TRBV5-4,TRBJ1-1,-,-,CASSLVPTGGTEAFF,TGTGCCAGCAGCTTGGTCCCAACAGGTGGCACTGAAGCTTTCTTT
TRBV6-5,TRBJ2-1,few,TRBD2,CASSYPSGSTYEQFF,TGTGCCAGCAGTTACCCTAGCGGGAGTACGTATGAGCAGTTCTTC
TRBV11-3,TRBJ1-1,-,-,CASSFRPRLGNTEAFF,TGTGCCAGCAGCTTTAGACCCCGGCTGGGGAACACTGAAGCTTTCTTT
TRBV4-1,TRBJ2-7,-,-,CASSQDGVVYDF,TGCGCCAGCAGCCAAGATGGGGTCGTCTACGACTTC
TRBV28,TRBJ2-3,-,TRBD2,CASTTPGGPSPQYF,TGTGCCAGCACCACCCCGGGAGGGCCATCCCCGCAGTATTTT
TRBV30,TRBJ2-7,once,-,CAWSSGVGSYEQYF,TGTGCCTGGAGTTCGGGTGTTGGCTCCTACGAGCAGTACTTC
TRBV30,TRBJ2-5,-,TRBD2,CAWSRAGGEETQYF,TGTGCCTGGAGTAGGGCGGGAGGAGAGGAGACCCAGTACTTC
TRBV28,TRBJ2-5,-,TRBD2,CASSFDGGATAQGGQYF,TGTGCCAGCAGTTTCGACGGGGGGGCGACAGCGCAAGGAGGCCAGTACTTC
TRBV3-1/TRBV3-2,TRBJ2-6,-,-,CASSQEGGSSGANVLTF,TGTGCCAGCAGCCAAGAGGGCGGAAGCTCTGGGGCCAACGTCCTGACTTTC
TRBV18,TRBJ2-1,-,TRBD2,CASSNREGPASVPYNEQFF,TGTGCCAGCTCAAATCGGGAGGGTCCTGCTTCGGTCCCCTACAATGAGCAGTTCTTC
TRBV5-1,TRBJ2-2,-,-,CASSSGFLNTGELFF,TGCGCCAGCAGTTCAGGTTTTCTAAACACCGGGGAGCTGTTTTTT
TRBV28,TRBJ2-7,-,-,CASSFQAWGGSYEQYF,TGTGCCAGCAGTTTTCAGGCCTGGGGTGGTTCCTACGAGCAGTACTTC
TRBV6-5,TRBJ2-7,-,TRBD1,CASSWDSRYEQYF,TGTGCCAGCAGCTGGGACAGCCGCTACGAGCAGTACTTC
TRBV10-3,TRBJ2-1,few,TRBD1,CAIRDRVDEQFF,TGTGCCATCAGAGACAGGGTCGATGAGCAGTTCTTC
TRBV2,TRBJ2-4,-,TRBD2,CASRRTSGSVVIQYF,TGTGCCAGCAGAAGGACTAGCGGGAGTGTCGTCATTCAGTACTTC
TRBV28,TRBJ2-2,-,TRBD1,CAISTGVGAGELFF,TGTGCCATTTCGACAGGGGTAGGGGCCGGGGAGCTGTTTTTT
TRBV19,TRBJ2-7,-,TRBD2,CASSPQGGSRSFWDEQYF,TGTGCCAGTAGTCCCCAGGGAGGGTCACGCTCCTTCTGGGACGAGCAGTACTTC
TRBV3-1/TRBV3-2,TRBJ2-7,-,-,CASSHPAGTYEQYF,TGTGCCAGCAGCCACCCTGCCGGAACCTACGAGCAGTACTTC
TRBV27,TRBJ2-1,few,-,CASSLARDNEQFF,TGTGCCAGCAGTTTGGCTAGAGACAATGAGCAGTTCTTC
TRBV6-4,TRBJ1-1,-,-,CASSDSSRATEAFF,TGTGCCAGCAGTGACTCGAGCAGGGCCACTGAAGCTTTCTTT
TRBV5-4,TRBJ2-1,-,TRBD2,CASSLASSGSDEQFF,TGTGCCAGCAGCTTGGCGTCTAGCGGGAGCGATGAGCAGTTCTTC
TRBV11-2,TRBJ1-4,-,-,CASSLGAGVTEKLFF,TGTGCCAGCAGCTTAGGGGCGGGGGTAACTGAAAAACTGTTTTTT
TRBV7-2,TRBJ2-1,-,TRBD2,CASSFQAGGGEQFF,TGTGCCAGCAGCTTTCAGGCGGGAGGTGGTGAGCAGTTCTTC
TRBV21-1,TRBJ1-5,-,-,CASSKARYQPQHF,TGTGCCAGCAGCAAAGCTAGATATCAGCCCCAGCATTTT
TRBV9,TRBJ2-1,-,-,CASSVPLGASDNEQFF,TGTGCCAGCAGCGTACCCTTAGGGGCCTCGGACAATGAGCAGTTCTTC
TRBV7-6,TRBJ2-7,-,TRBD1,CASSIGTGVFYEQYF,TGTGCCAGCAGCATAGGGACAGGGGTGTTCTACGAGCAGTACTTC
TRBV19,TRBJ1-2,-,-,CASSPYTDLGGYTF,TGTGCCAGTAGTCCCTACACGGACCTGGGGGGCTACACCTTC
TRBV19,TRBJ1-5,-,-,CASNGKNNQPQHF,TGTGCCAGTAACGGGAAGAACAATCAGCCCCAGCATTTT
TRBV28,TRBJ2-7,-,TRBD1,CASSPPLTGFVYEQYF,TGTGCCAGCAGTCCCCCCCTGACAGGGTTTGTCTACGAGCAGTACTTC
TRBV27,TRBJ2-7,-,TRBD1,CASSPATGTYEQYF,TGTGCCAGCAGTCCTGCGACAGGGACCTACGAGCAGTACTTC
TRBV5-1,TRBJ1-2,-,-,CASSVMTANYGYTF,TGCGCCAGCAGCGTTATGACAGCTAACTATGGCTACACCTTC
TRBV3-1/TRBV3-2,TRBJ2-5,once,-,CASSQVGRWETQYF,TGTGCCAGCAGCCAAGTCGGCAGGTGGGAGACCCAGTACTTC
TRBV19,TRBJ1-5,-,TRBD1,CASSLYLGQSSNQPQHF,TGTGCCAGTAGTCTATACCTGGGACAGAGTAGCAATCAGCCCCAGCATTTT